What follows are 2 T cell receptor beta chains derived from one specimen sequenced in a study of OX40 agonist ivuxolimab in advanced cancers. This table comes from immunoSEQ multiplex PCR, and its TCRdb copy is limited to in-frame clones, with some not included. The table has some 100,000 clones, roughly 90% seen once. This material consisted of CD4+ or CD8+ T cells sorted from blood, taken in a trial of the OX40 agonist ivuxolimab. These receptors were taken from an adult with an advanced solid tumor such as melanoma, head and neck, liver or kidney cancer.

The chain joins TRBV7-2 to TRBJ2-1; 9 nucleotides line up with TRBD2. This CDR3 spans 17 amino acids. From germline, CDR1 is SGHTA and CDR2 FQGNSA. Trimming cost V 3 bases and J 8 bases; bases outside gene matches: 14. CDR3: CASSFLRGRGGVDEQFF. The CDR3 DNA sequence: TGTGCCAGCAGCTTCCTCCGGGGGCGCGGGGGGGTGGATGAGCAGTTCTTC.

The V gene is TRBV7-9, the J gene TRBJ2-3, with D unresolved. The germline V gene has CDR1 SEHNR and CDR2 FQNEAQ (reference sequence). V lost 10 bases to trimming and J lost 5 bases, with 16 bases between them. The CDR3 is 13 residues long. CDR3 DNA sequence: TGTGCCACCGCCCCAGGCTGGGAAGATACGCAGTATTTT. It specifies CATAPGWEDTQYF.